This T cell receptor (beta chain) is from a study of technical replicates of blood from a few donors. Using immunoSEQ multiplex PCR, the repertoire was profiled, and TCRdb retains in-frame clones only, with some absent. The sample has approximately 100,000 clones; 96% are singletons. Germline CDR1 is MGHRA and CDR2 is YSYEKL. The CDR3 is 17 residues long. The V end lost 1 base, the J end lost 4 bases, and 17 bases lay between the germline ends. The source of this sequence is a human donor in good health. Material for sequencing was T cells isolated from PBMCs. The chain recombines TRBV4-1 with TRBJ2-1; tentative D call: TRBD2 (6 bases). The CDR3 loop is CASSQAESAGIYNEQFF. Written as DNA, the CDR3 is TGCGCCAGCAGCCAAGCGGAGAGCGCGGGGATATACAATGAGCAGTTCTTC.